This TCR beta chain was recorded in a study of blood T cell repertoires in COVID-19. Study-level information: The United States, Italy and Spain provided the acute and convalescent COVID-19 samples. The analysed material was cDNA or gDNA that came from T cells, B-cell-depleted T cells, or PBMCs.

The data were produced by immunoSEQ multiplex PCR, yet TCRdb's version contains in-frame clones alone and is incomplete. The table lists about 130,000 clones, roughly four fifths of them singletons. Germline V CDR1 and CDR2: KGHSH, LQKENI. Trimming took 4 bases from V and 5 from J; bases not matched to a gene: 8. The CDR3 is 17 residues long. The V gene is TRBV18, the J gene TRBJ2-5, with 15 positions matching TRBD2. The sequenced sample consisted of peripheral blood. The source is a human donor in a cohort sampled during active COVID-19. The CDR3 sequence is CASSLRTSGGAGETQYF. The CDR3 coding sequence is TGTGCCAGCTCACTACGGACTAGCGGGGGGGCCGGTGAGACCCAGTACTTC.